The TCR beta chain under discussion was sequenced for a study of T cells after yellow fever vaccination. Study findings and constraints: Abundant clonotypes from the bulk population could get into FACS-sorted repertoires as contaminants. The CD4 and CD8 compartments had a small share of their clonotypes in common.

This CDR3 is built from 16 residues. Looked up from germline, CDR1 is LGHNA and CDR2 is YNFKEQ. V lost 0 bases to trimming and J lost 6 bases; unmatched junction nucleotides: 8. This clonotype has only a few counts. Its cognate antigen is unknown. TCRdb analysed the 5' RACE reads with MiXCR anew, one entry per CDR3 protein. The table has hundreds of thousands of distinct CDR3 sequences, 8.7% seen once; the top ten hold more than 15%. The receptor comes from a man between 18 and 29 years old who received the YFV17D yellow fever vaccine. Source: PBMCs, taken on the day of the first yellow fever vaccination. The rearrangement uses TRBV4-2 and TRBJ2-3; 8 nucleotides agree with TRBD2. CDR3 region: CASSQDAGGAWDTQYF. The CDR3 DNA is TGTGCCAGCAGCCAAGATGCCGGGGGGGCCTGGGATACGCAGTATTTT.